Each of the 21 T cell receptor beta chains below was sequenced from the same sample in a study of T cells in Graves' hyperthyroidism and ophthalmopathy. Regions amplified from RNA transcripts were the TCR beta CDR3 regions. The primer set for the first-round RT-PCR of the TCR CDR3 was HTBI. Via MiXCR, TCRdb re-called the multiplex PCR reads, giving one row per CDR3 protein. The sample has 560,000 or so distinct CDR3 sequences; around 20% are singletons. The material sequenced was blood. These receptors all come from a man aged 40-49 years with Graves' ophthalmopathy.

This clonotype came up a few times. The rearrangement links TRBV5-1 to TRBJ1-2; D is perhaps TRBD1 (5 bases). The CDR3 spans 14 residues. V lost 0 bases to trimming and J lost 7 bases, with 13 bases between them. Looked up from germline, CDR1 is SGHRS and CDR2 is YFSETQ. The CDR3 spells CASSLEGDPGGYTF. The CDR3 DNA reads TGCGCCAGCAGCTTGGAAGGGGACCCCGGTGGCTACACCTTC.

The table lists this clonotype with a few counts. The chain has TRBV6-1 and TRBJ2-2; 8 bases fit TRBD1. CDR3 length: 16 amino acids. V lost 5 bases to trimming and J lost 7 bases; unmatched junction nucleotides: 12. CDR1 MNHNS and CDR2 SASEGT come from the germline V gene. CDR3 amino acids: CASSTPGGSKNGELFF. CDR3 coding DNA: TGTGCCAGCAGTACCCCAGGGGGCTCAAAGAACGGGGAGCTGTTTTTT.

The genes are TRBV20-1 and TRBJ1-3; D ambiguous. Germline loops: CDR1 DFQATT, CDR2 SNEGSKA (reference sequence). There are 13 residues in the CDR3. V lost 5 bases and J lost 0, with 8 bases in between. In DNA form, the CDR3 reads TGCAGTGCTTTTACACACTCTGGAAACACCATATATTTT. Translated, it gives CSAFTHSGNTIYF.

The chain has TRBV2 and TRBJ2-7, with TRBD1 identical over 7 bases. Germline trimming cut 10 bases from V and 2 bases from J; bases unmatched to any gene: 8. Germline V gene data show CDR1 as SNHLY and CDR2 as FYNNEI. The CDR3 consists of 13 residues. The CDR3 DNA reads TGTGCCATACGGACAGGAACTACCTACGAGCAGTACTTC. Amino acid sequence: CAIRTGTTYEQYF. The complete variable domain, with remaining parts taken from reference TRBV2 and TRBJ2-7, reads EPEVTQTPSHQVTQMGQEVILRCVPISNHLYFYWYRQILGQKVEFLVSFYNNEISEKSEIFDDQFSVERPDGSNFTLKIRSTKLEDSAMYFCAIRTGTTYEQYFGPGTRLTVT.

This clonotype turned up a few times. The chain combines TRBV6-2 or TRBV6-3 with TRBJ2-5; D perhaps matches TRBD1 (5 bases). In germline, CDR1 is MNHEY, CDR2 SVGEGT. The V gene lost 5 bases and the J gene lost 4 bases, with 11 bases spanning the gap. CDR3 length equals 13 residues. The CDR3 coding sequence is TGTGCCAGCAGTCAGGGTAGGATAGAGACCCAGTACTTC. It is translated as CASSQGRIETQYF.

There are a few counts of this clonotype. The gene calls are TRBV9 and TRBJ2-7; D might be TRBD1 or TRBD2, each matching 5 bases. The V gene's germline CDR1 is SGDLS and CDR2 YYNGEE. The V end was cut by 3 bases, the J end by 7 bases, with 14 bases between. The CDR3 is made up of 13 amino acids. CDR3 sequence reads: CASSGARDEEQYF. CDR3 coding DNA: TGTGCCAGCAGCGGGGCTAGGGACGAGGAGCAGTACTTC.

This clonotype was seen a handful of times. The chain employs TRBV27 and TRBJ2-1; D unclear. The V end lost 6 bases, the J end lost 0 bases, and 18 bases lay between the germline ends. This CDR3 region has 17 residues. Per germline, CDR1 MNHEY and CDR2 SMNVEV (reference sequence). The CDR3 DNA is TGTGCCAGCAGAGGGTCCCTCGACATTAGCTCCTACAATGAGCAGTTCTTC. It codes for CASRGSLDISSYNEQFF.

This clonotype showed up many times. V usage is TRBV7-8 and J usage is TRBJ2-1; 8 bases fit TRBD2. J lost 2 bases, V lost 1 base, and 4 bases had no gene match. Germline CDR1 is SGHVS and CDR2 is FQNEAQ. The CDR3 spans 16 residues. As DNA, the CDR3 is TGTGCCAGCAGCTTAGTTCGGCGGGGGGCCTACAATGAGCAGTTCTTC. This sequence encodes CASSLVRRGAYNEQFF.

This clonotype occurred a few times. CDR3 region: CASSILADLDEQFF. CDR3 bases: TGCGCCAGCAGCATACTAGCGGACTTGGATGAGCAGTTCTTC. J is TRBJ2-1 and V is TRBV5-1; 8 bases align to TRBD2. Germline assignment: CDR1 SGHRS and CDR2 YFSETQ. The CDR3 spans 14 residues. The ends lost 4 bases at V and 8 bases at J; junction bases unmatched: 8.

The V and J genes are TRBV4-3 and TRBJ2-3; maybe TRBD2 (6 bases). The CDR3 runs 17 residues. Germline V CDR1 and CDR2: LGHNA, YSLEER. V was clipped by 1 base and J by 3 bases, with 17 bases between them. As DNA, the CDR3 is TGCGCCAGCAGCCAAGCACTACGGGACTCTATTACAGATACGCAGTATTTT. Translation gives CASSQALRDSITDTQYF.

This clonotype was found many times. The chain employs TRBV28 and TRBJ2-1; 11 bases fit TRBD2. V was clipped by 1 base and J by 9 bases; unmatched bases: 8. The germline V gene has CDR1 MDHEN and CDR2 SYDVKM. The CDR3 extends over 16 amino acids. CDR3 region: CASSLLAGGPTGEQFF. The CDR3 region has the DNA TGTGCCAGCAGTTTATTAGCGGGAGGGCCGACGGGTGAGCAGTTCTTC.

The table lists this clonotype with a few counts. This chain joins TRBV4-1 and TRBJ1-5; no reliable D call. Trimming pared 0 bases from V and 6 bases from J, leaving 9 bases between. CDR3 length equals 14 residues. Germline CDR1 MGHRA, CDR2 YSYEKL. The CDR3 reads CASSQDEGFQPQHF. In DNA form, the CDR3 reads TGCGCCAGCAGCCAAGATGAGGGTTTTCAGCCCCAGCATTTT.

J is TRBJ2-3 and V is TRBV5-1, with D possibly called TRBD1 or TRBD2 (5 bases each). This CDR3 region has 16 residues. The V gene lost 0 bases and the J gene lost 2 bases, with 13 bases spanning the gap. Germline-derived CDR1 and CDR2 are SGHRS and YFSETQ. The chain's CDR3 is CASSLEWGWSTDTQYF. CDR3 DNA sequence: TGCGCCAGCAGCTTGGAATGGGGGTGGTCCACAGATACGCAGTATTTT.

This clonotype was picked up a small number of times. The V gene is TRBV5-1, the J gene TRBJ2-1; the match to TRBD2 covers 12 bases. Per germline, CDR1 SGHRS and CDR2 YFSETQ. J lost 8 bases, V lost 4 bases, and 7 bases had no gene match. The CDR3 is made up of 15 amino acids. The CDR3 bases are TGCGCCAGCAGCATGGGGACTAGCGGGCTGGATGAGCAGTTCTTC. Amino acids: CASSMGTSGLDEQFF.

In its sample, this clonotype was seen a few times. The rearrangement links TRBV20-1 to TRBJ1-3, with no clear D. This CDR3 comprises 13 residues. Germline CDR1 and CDR2: DFQATT and SNEGSKA (reference sequence). V was trimmed by 3 bases and J by 0 bases, leaving 6 bases between them. The CDR3 sequence is CSASFDSGNTIYF. CDR3 DNA sequence: TGCAGTGCTAGTTTTGACTCTGGAAACACCATATATTTT.

V and J are TRBV12-3 or TRBV12-4 and TRBJ2-5; no reliable D call. CDR3 size: 15 residues. The V end lost 6 bases, the J end lost 5 bases, and 19 bases lay between the germline ends. The CDR3 spells CASSPSWLVQETQYF. In DNA, the CDR3 is TGTGCCAGCAGCCCCTCTTGGTTAGTTCAGGAGACCCAGTACTTC.

This chain joins TRBV7-2 and TRBJ2-1, with 7 bases matching TRBD2. CDR1 SGHTA and CDR2 FQGNSA come from the germline V gene. V dropped 4 bases and J dropped 10; count of bases not matched to a gene: 13. The CDR3 runs to 15 residues. The CDR3 DNA reads as TGTGCCAGCAGCTCCTCCGGGACTAAGGTAGGGGAGCAGTTCTTC. Translating it yields CASSSSGTKVGEQFF.

V and J are TRBV7-9 and TRBJ2-5; no reliable D call. The CDR3 sequence is 13 residues long. With 3 bases removed from V and 5 bases from J, the gap between germline ends came to 10 bases. The V gene's germline CDR1 is SEHNR and CDR2 FQNEAQ (reference sequence). CDR3 in amino acids: CASSFVTSETQYF. CDR3 DNA sequence: TGTGCCAGCAGCTTTGTGACAAGTGAGACCCAGTACTTC.

This clonotype has at least ten counts. The V gene is TRBV2, the J gene TRBJ1-2, with TRBD1 identical over 7 bases. Germline loops: CDR1 SNHLY, CDR2 FYNNEI. The CDR3 is 13 amino acids. The V and J ends lost 4 bases and 8 bases, in that order; junction bases with no gene match: 7. CDR3: CASSARTGEGYTF. The CDR3 nucleotides read TGTGCCAGCAGTGCCCGGACAGGAGAGGGCTACACCTTC.

The table lists this clonotype with many counts. The rearrangement uses TRBV18 and TRBJ1-1, with TRBD1 identical over 7 bases. Germline V gives CDR1 KGHSH, CDR2 LQKENI. The CDR3 is made up of 14 amino acids. J was trimmed by 0 bases and V by 4 bases; bases with no gene match: 2. The CDR3 region is CASSHDRVNTEAFF. CDR3 coding DNA: TGTGCCAGCTCACACGACAGGGTGAACACTGAAGCTTTCTTT.

The table lists this clonotype with many counts. The chain has TRBV5-1 and TRBJ2-1; TRBD2 aligns across 7 bases. Germline values: CDR1 SGHRS, CDR2 YFSETQ. The CDR3 extends over 13 amino acids. V lost 1 base and J lost 7; bases outside the gene matches: 2. The CDR3 DNA reads TGCGCCAGCAGCTTGTCACTAGCGAATGAGCAGTTCTTC. Its protein product is CASSLSLANEQFF.